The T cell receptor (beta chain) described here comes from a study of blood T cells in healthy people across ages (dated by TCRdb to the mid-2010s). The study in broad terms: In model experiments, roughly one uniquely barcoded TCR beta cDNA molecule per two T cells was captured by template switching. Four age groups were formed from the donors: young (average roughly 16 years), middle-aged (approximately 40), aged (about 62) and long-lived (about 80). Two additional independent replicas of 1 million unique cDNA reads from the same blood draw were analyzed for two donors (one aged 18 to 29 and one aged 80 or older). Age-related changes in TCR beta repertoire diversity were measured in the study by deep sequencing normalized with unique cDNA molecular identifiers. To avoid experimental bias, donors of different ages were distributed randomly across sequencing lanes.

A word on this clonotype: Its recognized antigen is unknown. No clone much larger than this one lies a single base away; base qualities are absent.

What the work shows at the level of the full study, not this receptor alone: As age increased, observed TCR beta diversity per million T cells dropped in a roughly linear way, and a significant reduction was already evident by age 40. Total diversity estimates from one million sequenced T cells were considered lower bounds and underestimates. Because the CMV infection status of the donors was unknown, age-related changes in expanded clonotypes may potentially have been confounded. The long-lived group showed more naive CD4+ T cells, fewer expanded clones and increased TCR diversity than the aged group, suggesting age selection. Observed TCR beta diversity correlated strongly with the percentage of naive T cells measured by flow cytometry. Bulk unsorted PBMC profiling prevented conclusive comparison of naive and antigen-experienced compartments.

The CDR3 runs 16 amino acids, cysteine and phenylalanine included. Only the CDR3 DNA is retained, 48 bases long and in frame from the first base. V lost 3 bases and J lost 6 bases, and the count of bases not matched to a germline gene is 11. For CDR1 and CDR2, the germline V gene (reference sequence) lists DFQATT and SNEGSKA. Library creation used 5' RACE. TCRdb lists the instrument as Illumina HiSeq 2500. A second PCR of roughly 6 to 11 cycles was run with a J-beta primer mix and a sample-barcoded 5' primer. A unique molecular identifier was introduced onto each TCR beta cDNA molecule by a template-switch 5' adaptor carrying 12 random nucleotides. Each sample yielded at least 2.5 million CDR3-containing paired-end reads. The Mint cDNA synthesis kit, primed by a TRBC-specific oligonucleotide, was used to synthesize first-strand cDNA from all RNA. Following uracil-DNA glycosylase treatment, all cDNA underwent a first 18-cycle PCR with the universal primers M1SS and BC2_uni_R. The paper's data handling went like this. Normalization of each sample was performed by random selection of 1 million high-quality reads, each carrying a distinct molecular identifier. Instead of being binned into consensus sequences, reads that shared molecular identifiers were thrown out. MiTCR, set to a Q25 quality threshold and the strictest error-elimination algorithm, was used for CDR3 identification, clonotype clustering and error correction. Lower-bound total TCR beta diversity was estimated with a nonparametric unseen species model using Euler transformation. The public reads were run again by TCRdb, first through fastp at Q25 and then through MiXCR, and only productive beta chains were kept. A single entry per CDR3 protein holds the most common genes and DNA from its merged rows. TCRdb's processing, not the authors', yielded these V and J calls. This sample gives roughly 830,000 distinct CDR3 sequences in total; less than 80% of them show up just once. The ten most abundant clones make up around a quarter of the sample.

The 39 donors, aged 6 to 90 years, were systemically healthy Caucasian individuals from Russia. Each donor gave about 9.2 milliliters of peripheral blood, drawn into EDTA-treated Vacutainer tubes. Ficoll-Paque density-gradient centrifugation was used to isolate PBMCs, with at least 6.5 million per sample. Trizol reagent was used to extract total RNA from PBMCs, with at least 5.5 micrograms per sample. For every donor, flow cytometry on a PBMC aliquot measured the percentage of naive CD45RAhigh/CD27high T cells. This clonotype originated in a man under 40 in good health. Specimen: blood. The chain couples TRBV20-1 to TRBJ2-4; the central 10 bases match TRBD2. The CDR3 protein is CSASFPAGGPGNIQYF. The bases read TGCAGTGCTAGTTTCCCAGCGGGGGGGCCGGGAAACATTCAGTACTTC.